The 25 T cell receptor beta chains presented below share a single source sample, sequenced in a study of CD4+ T cells in melanoma. Using immunoSEQ multiplex PCR, the repertoire was profiled, and TCRdb retains in-frame clones only, with some absent. This table holds roughly 50,000 clones, approximately 89% found once. Material: peripheral blood. These receptors were collected from a human donor with melanoma.

This clone was picked up one time. The chain links TRBV7-2 to TRBJ2-6; D is unresolved. The germline V gene has CDR1 SGHTA and CDR2 FQGNSA. The CDR3 length is 15 residues. V lost 1 base, J lost 0 bases, and 4 bases lay in between. The CDR3 DNA sequence: TGTGCCAGCAGCTTAGTCGTCTCTGGGGCCAACGTCCTGACTTTC. This translates into CASSLVVSGANVLTF.

This chain uses TRBV19 with TRBJ1-2; D is possibly TRBD1 (6 bases). Trimming took 4 bases from V and 5 from J, leaving 17 bases between them. CDR3 length: 15 residues. Germline loops: CDR1 LNHDA, CDR2 SQIVND (reference sequence). CDR3 bases: TGTGCCAGTAGTAGGACCGGGACACAATCTTATGGCTACACCTTC. Amino acids: CASSRTGTQSYGYTF.

The V gene is TRBV19, the J gene TRBJ2-7; D is ambiguous. Trimming pared 3 bases from V and 0 bases from J, leaving 6 bases between. The CDR3 has 13 amino acids. The V gene's germline CDR1 is LNHDA and CDR2 SQIVND (reference sequence). This CDR3 reads CASSIESSYEQYF. In DNA, the CDR3 is TGTGCCAGTAGTATCGAGAGCTCCTACGAGCAGTACTTC.

The rearrangement links TRBV7-6 to TRBJ1-4; no reliable D call. The ends were cut back, 1 base at V and 10 bases at J, with 13 bases in the middle. The CDR3 runs to 14 residues. In germline, CDR1 is SGHVS, CDR2 FNYEAQ. The CDR3 nucleotides are TGTGCCAGCAGCTTAGAGGAGGGCCGGGGAAAACTGTTTTTT. It is translated as CASSLEEGRGKLFF.

The chain links TRBV6-5 to TRBJ1-5; no clear D gene. CDR1 and CDR2 (germline): MNHEY, SVGAGI. V was shortened by 4 bases and J by 7 bases, with 11 bases between the two germline ends. This CDR3 region has 13 residues. The CDR3 bases are TGTGCCAGCAGTTCTGGCGCCGGGCAGCCCCAGCATTTT. Translation gives CASSSGAGQPQHF.

The chain links TRBV5-4 to TRBJ1-6; D gene uncertain. The V end was cut by 3 bases, the J end by 5 bases, with 9 bases between. CDR3 length: 14 residues. Per the germline V gene, CDR1 is SGHNT and CDR2 is YYREEE (reference sequence). The CDR3 sequence is CASSSSTNNSPLHF. As DNA, the CDR3 is TGTGCCAGCAGCTCATCCACCAATAATTCACCCCTCCACTTT.

The chain links TRBV19 to TRBJ1-1; D gene ambiguous. With 4 bases removed from V and 0 bases from J, the gap between germline ends came to 15 bases. The CDR3 runs 16 residues. The germline CDR1 and CDR2 sequences are LNHDA and SQIVND (reference sequence). CDR3 loop: CASSTHMRALNTEAFF. The DNA for the CDR3 is TGTGCCAGTAGTACCCATATGAGAGCCTTGAACACTGAAGCTTTCTTT.

The J gene is TRBJ1-5, the V gene TRBV5-3; D is unclear. TRBV5-3 falls under the ORF class, with uncertain function. The CDR3 is 14 residues long. V lost 0 bases and J lost 9, with 13 bases in between. DNA of the CDR3: TGTGCCAGAAGCTTGGGAGGGTATGGTGGGCCCCAGCATTTT. Residues: CARSLGGYGGPQHF.

This clone was counted once. The chain is built from TRBV5-1 and TRBJ2-5; possibly TRBD2 for D (5 bases). This CDR3 is 13 amino acids long. Germline lookup yields CDR1 SGHRS and CDR2 YFSETQ. Deletions cut 4 bases from V and 3 bases from J, with 10 bases between. CDR3 sequence reads: CASSLRTEETQYF. The CDR3 DNA sequence: TGCGCCAGCAGCCTCCGGACTGAAGAGACCCAGTACTTC. The full variable domain, rest sourced from reference TRBV5-1 and TRBJ2-5, is KAGVTQTPRYLIKTRGQQVTLSCSPISGHRSVSWYQQTPGQGLQFLFEYFSETQRNKGNFPGRFSGRQFSNSRSEMNVSTLELGDSALYLCASSLRTEETQYFGPGTRLLVL.

The gene calls are TRBV27 and TRBJ1-2, with TRBD1 matching 8 bases. This CDR3 region has 16 residues. Germline V lookup: CDR1 MNHEY, CDR2 SMNVEV (reference sequence). With 10 bases clipped from V and 8 bases from J, the junction kept 21 bases outside the gene matches. The CDR3 DNA sequence: TGTGCCACAGCTCTCTGGCCAGGGGGCGCGACGAGCGGCTACACCTTC. This sequence encodes CATALWPGGATSGYTF.

The gene calls are TRBV18 and TRBJ2-6, with TRBD1 as a possible D gene (6 bases). V lost 3 bases to trimming and J lost 0 bases, with 12 bases between them. Per the germline V gene, CDR1 is KGHSH and CDR2 is LQKENI. This CDR3 spans 17 amino acids. The CDR3 protein is CASSPAGVTSGANVLTF. The CDR3 DNA sequence: TGTGCCAGCTCACCGGCAGGGGTTACCTCTGGGGCCAACGTCCTGACTTTC.

In its sample, this clone was seen once. The V and J genes are TRBV27 and TRBJ1-5; 8 nucleotides line up with TRBD1. Germline V gene lookup returns CDR1 MNHEY and CDR2 SMNVEV (reference sequence). Germline trimming cut 5 bases from V and 7 bases from J; bases unmatched to any gene: 13. The CDR3 is 16 residues long. The CDR3 region has the DNA TGTGCCAGCAGTCAACTGGACAGGGCGGGTGGCCAGCCCCAGCATTTT. It codes for CASSQLDRAGGQPQHF.

The chain uses TRBV7-9 and TRBJ2-7, with 7 positions matching TRBD1. V shed 5 bases, J shed 0 bases, and the junction held 7 bases outside the gene matches. This CDR3 region has 15 residues. Germline lookup yields CDR1 SEHNR and CDR2 FQNEAQ (reference sequence). The CDR3 loop is CASSPQGPSSYEQYF. DNA of the CDR3: TGTGCCAGCAGCCCACAGGGGCCCAGCTCCTACGAGCAGTACTTC.

The V gene is TRBV15, the J gene TRBJ2-2, with TRBD2 matching over 7 bases. J lost 3 bases, V lost 3 bases, and 16 bases had no gene match. Germline lookup yields CDR1 LNHNV and CDR2 YYDKDF (reference sequence). The CDR3 spans 19 residues. Here the CDR3 reads CATSSHRTSPLRYTGELFF. DNA of the CDR3: TGTGCCACCAGCAGTCATAGGACTAGTCCTCTTAGGTACACCGGGGAGCTGTTTTTT.

The V call is TRBV6-1, the J call TRBJ2-5; 10 bases align to TRBD1. The CDR3 loop spans 14 amino acids. Germline lookup yields CDR1 MNHNS and CDR2 SASEGT. The ends lost 6 bases at V and 5 bases at J; junction bases unmatched: 6. CDR3 sequence reads: CASRRTGGGETQYF. CDR3 in DNA: TGTGCCAGCAGGCGGACAGGGGGAGGTGAGACCCAGTACTTC.

The gene calls are TRBV18 and TRBJ2-5, with a weak D call TRBD1 (5 bases). The V end was cut by 3 bases, the J end by 5 bases, with 7 bases between. The CDR3 has 12 amino acids. CDR1 is KGHSH and CDR2 is LQKENI in the germline V gene. The CDR3 DNA reads as TGTGCCAGCTCACCTCCAGGGGAGACCCAGTACTTC. Translating gives CASSPPGETQYF.

This chain joins TRBV14 and TRBJ2-7, with 8 bases aligning to TRBD2. The CDR3 covers 16 residues. The V and J ends lost 4 bases and 0 bases, in that order; junction bases with no gene match: 8. Germline V gives CDR1 SGHDN, CDR2 FVKESK. CDR3 nucleotides: TGTGCCAGCAGCCCGGGTTCCCGGGGGGGCTCCTACGAGCAGTACTTC. Amino acids: CASSPGSRGGSYEQYF.

This chain uses TRBV6-6 with TRBJ1-6; D may be TRBD1 (5 bases). Germline assignment: CDR1 MNHNY and CDR2 SVGAGI (reference sequence). The CDR3 is 14 residues long. Deletions cut 2 bases from V and 10 bases from J, with 12 bases between. CDR3 residues: CASSYGPGHSPLHF. CDR3 DNA sequence: TGTGCCAGCAGTTACGGTCCAGGACACTCACCCCTCCACTTT.

This sequence joins TRBV7-8 and TRBJ2-1, with 10 bases that match TRBD2. From germline, CDR1 is SGHVS and CDR2 FQNEAQ. V was clipped by 6 bases and J by 9 bases; unmatched bases: 11. This CDR3 comprises 15 residues. The CDR3 DNA sequence: TGTGCCAGCAGTCCCTCTAGCGGGGGTCGAGTTGAGCAGTTCTTC. Translated: CASSPSSGGRVEQFF.

This clone appeared a few times. The chain links TRBV7-2 to TRBJ1-1, with 7 bases lining up with TRBD1. The CDR3 extends over 15 amino acids. Trimming cost V 4 bases and J 2 bases; bases outside gene matches: 7. Germline values: CDR1 SGHTA, CDR2 FQGNSA. The CDR3 region has the DNA TGTGCCAGCAGCTCACAGGGGAATATAAACACTGAAGCTTTCTTT. This codes for CASSSQGNINTEAFF.

V and J are TRBV7-9 and TRBJ1-4, with D perhaps matching TRBD1 (5 bases). The CDR3 spans 16 residues. Trimming left V 1 base short and J 0 bases short, with 9 bases between. CDR1 and CDR2 from the germline V gene are SEHNR and FQNEAQ (reference sequence). The CDR3 loop reads CASSLGGGTTNEKLFF. DNA for the CDR3: TGTGCCAGCAGCTTAGGGGGGGGAACAACTAATGAAAAACTGTTTTTT. Supplemented by reference TRBV7-9 and TRBJ1-4, the full variable domain reads DTGVSQNPRHKITKRGQNVTFRCDPISEHNRLYWYRQTLGQGPEFLTYFQNEAQLEKSRLLSDRFSAERPKGSFSTLEIQRTEQGDSAMYLCASSLGGGTTNEKLFFGSGTQLSVL.

The chain joins TRBV27 to TRBJ2-3; tentative D call: TRBD1 (6 bases). V shed 8 bases and J shed 7 bases, with 16 bases lying between them. The CDR3 totals 13 residues. The V gene's germline CDR1 is MNHEY and CDR2 SMNVEV (reference sequence). CDR3 sequence: CASGDGGLYTQYF. Written as DNA, the CDR3 is TGTGCCAGCGGGGATGGGGGCCTCTATACGCAGTATTTT.

This clone appeared a few times. This chain links TRBV19 with TRBJ1-1, with 7 bases that match TRBD1. CDR3 length equals 13 residues. Germline-derived CDR1 and CDR2 are LNHDA and SQIVND (reference sequence). The V gene end was trimmed by 6 bases and the J gene end by 4 bases; junction bases not matched to a gene: 5. The CDR3 coding sequence is TGTGCCAGTAGCAGATCAGGGGGCACTGAAGCTTTCTTT. This translates into CASSRSGGTEAFF.

This chain connects TRBV4-2 to TRBJ1-6; D remains ambiguous. Germline assignment: CDR1 LGHNA and CDR2 YNFKEQ. The CDR3 contains 14 residues. V shed 5 bases and J shed 7 bases, with 12 bases lying between them. The DNA of the CDR3 is TGTGCCAGCAGCTCGGAGGTGTTGAATTCACCCCTCCACTTT. Protein product: CASSSEVLNSPLHF.

This clone occurred once. The V and J genes are TRBV4-3 and TRBJ2-4; no definite D call. The CDR3 is 16 amino acids. Trimming removed 0 bases at V and 1 base at J, with 10 bases between. Germline V gene sequence: CDR1 LGHNA, CDR2 YSLEER. The CDR3 DNA sequence: TGCGCCAGCAGCCAAGACCGGTGGTCGGCCAAAAACATTCAGTACTTC. As protein: CASSQDRWSAKNIQYF.